Sequencing of this TCR beta chain was carried out in a study of beta chain features in type 1 diabetes. The authors reverse transcribed all of the isolated RNA, so sequencing captured expressed TCRB transcripts. Each sample of naive, central memory or regulatory T cells had, on average, around 4 million reads. Measured with immunoSEQ multiplex PCR; TCRdb has only the in-frame clones, and not every one. The profile covers about 340,000 clones, with under 8.5% appearing a single time and 0.44% taken by the ten largest. This clone was recorded many times. Its antigen is undetermined. Study outcomes and limitations: Insertions were fewer and deletions more numerous at VDJ junctions in type 1 diabetes patients. Resolution of whether HLA type affects TCRB rearrangement was not achieved here.

Trimming removed 0 bases at V and 4 bases at J, with 8 bases between. The V gene's germline CDR1 is LGHNA and CDR2 YSLEER. This CDR3 is built from 14 residues. The rearrangement links TRBV4-3 to TRBJ2-3; tentative D call: TRBD1 (5 bases). The TCR comes from a woman between 18 and 30 years old in good health. Specimen: central memory CD4+ T cells from blood. This CDR3 reads CASSQDQGADTQYF. The CDR3 DNA sequence: TGCGCCAGCAGCCAAGACCAAGGGGCAGATACGCAGTATTTT.